This T cell receptor beta chain was documented in a study of early T cells in non-severe SARS-CoV-2 infection. TCRdb re-called the 5' RACE reads through MiXCR, storing one row per CDR3 protein. The profile covers 26,000 or so distinct CDR3 sequences, with around 4.5% appearing a single time and 5.5% to 7% taken by the ten largest. Many counts were recorded for this clonotype. The CDR3 runs to 18 residues. V was clipped by 2 bases and J by 0 bases, with 14 bases between them. CDR1 and CDR2 from the germline V gene are MNHEY and SVGAGI. This TCR was recovered from an adult who was a healthcare worker with PCR-confirmed SARS-CoV-2 infection or an uninfected control (not recorded which). V gene TRBV6-5 combines with J gene TRBJ2-6; D might be TRBD1 (5 bases). This specimen was whole blood, taken at baseline. The CDR3 sequence is CASSYSGQGNSGANVLTF. The DNA for the CDR3 is TGTGCCAGCAGTTACAGTGGGCAGGGAAACTCTGGGGCCAACGTCCTGACTTTC.